This T cell receptor (beta chain) was obtained from a study of T cells in Graves' hyperthyroidism and ophthalmopathy. CDR1 MNHEY and CDR2 SMNVEV come from the germline V gene (reference sequence). The CDR3 length is 15 residues. What was amplified from RNA transcripts were TCR beta CDR3 regions. The TCR CDR3 was amplified in a first-round RT-PCR using the HTBI primer set. From the multiplex PCR reads, TCRdb called clonotypes with MiXCR, one entry per CDR3 protein. Here the sample spans approximately 400,000 distinct CDR3 sequences, about 16% being singletons. As regards this clonotype: Since a much larger clone is just one base distant, this may be a read error.

The chain links TRBV27 to TRBJ2-3; no clear D. This receptor was identified in a woman aged 25 to 39 with Graves' hyperthyroidism. Input material: blood. The CDR3 reads CASSLRAVGTDTRYF. CDR3 DNA sequence: TGTGCCAGCAGTTTACGGGCGGTAGGAACAGATACGCGGTATTTT.